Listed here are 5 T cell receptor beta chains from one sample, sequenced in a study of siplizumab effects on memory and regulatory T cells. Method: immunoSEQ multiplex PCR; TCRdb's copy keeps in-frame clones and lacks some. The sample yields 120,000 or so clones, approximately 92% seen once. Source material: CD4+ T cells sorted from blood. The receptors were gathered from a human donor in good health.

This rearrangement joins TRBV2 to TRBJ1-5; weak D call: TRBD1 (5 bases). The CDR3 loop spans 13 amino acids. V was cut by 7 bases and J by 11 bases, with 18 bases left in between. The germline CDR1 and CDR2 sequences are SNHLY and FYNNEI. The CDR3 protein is CASTQVPGTAQHF. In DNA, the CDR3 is TGTGCCAGCACCCAGGTTCCCGGGACGGCCCAGCATTTT.

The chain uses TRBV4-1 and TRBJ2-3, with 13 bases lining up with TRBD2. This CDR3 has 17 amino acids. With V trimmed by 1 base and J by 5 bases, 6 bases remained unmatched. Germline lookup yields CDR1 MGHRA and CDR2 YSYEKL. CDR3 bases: TGCGCCAGCAGCCAAGCCCTACTAGCGGGAGGGCAAGATACGCAGTATTTT. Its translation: CASSQALLAGGQDTQYF.

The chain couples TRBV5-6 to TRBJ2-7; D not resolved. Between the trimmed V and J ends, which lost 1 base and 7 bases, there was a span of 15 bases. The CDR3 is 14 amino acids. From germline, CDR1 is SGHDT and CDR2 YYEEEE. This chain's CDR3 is CASSLTEAAREQYF. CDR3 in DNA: TGTGCCAGCAGCTTGACAGAGGCCGCACGTGAGCAGTACTTC.

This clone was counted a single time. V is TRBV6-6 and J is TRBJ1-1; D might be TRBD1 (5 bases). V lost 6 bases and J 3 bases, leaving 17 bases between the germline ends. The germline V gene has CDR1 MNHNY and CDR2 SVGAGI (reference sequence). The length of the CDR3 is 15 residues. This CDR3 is CASSPPQAGDTEAFF. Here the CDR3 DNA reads TGTGCCAGCAGCCCCCCACAAGCGGGGGACACTGAAGCTTTCTTT.

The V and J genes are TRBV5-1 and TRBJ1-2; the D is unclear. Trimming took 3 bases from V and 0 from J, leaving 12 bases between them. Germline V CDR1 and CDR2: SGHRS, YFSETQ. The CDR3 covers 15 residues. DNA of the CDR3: TGCGCCAGCAGCTGGGGTCCAGGAGCTAACTATGGCTACACCTTC. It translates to CASSWGPGANYGYTF.